This T cell receptor (beta chain) is from a study of blood T cell repertoires in COVID-19. Study information: Whether acute or convalescent, the COVID-19 samples came from the United States, Italy and Spain. T cells, B-cell-depleted T cells, or PBMCs supplied cDNA or gDNA.

The V end was cut by 3 bases, the J end by 2 bases, with 10 bases between. The CDR3 covers 14 residues. CDR1 is LGHNA and CDR2 is YNFKEQ in the germline V gene. Original methodology: It was from reference gene primer amplification that nucleated cell counts were estimated. Assay used: immunoSEQ multiplex PCR; TCRdb lists only in-frame clones, some missing. D and trimming were read from the DNA, whereas the V and J calls and clone size are those reported in that table. The sample contains under 250,000 clones, about four fifths of which appear only once. The chain has TRBV4-2 and TRBJ1-2, with TRBD1 as a possible D gene (5 bases). The sequence came from a woman between 65 and 79 years old with acute or convalescent COVID-19. The sequenced sample was peripheral blood. As DNA, the CDR3 is TGTGCCAGCAGCCACCAAGGGGCGAACTATGGCTACACCTTC. Protein: CASSHQGANYGYTF.